The 28 T cell receptor beta chains presented below share a single source sample, sequenced in a study of tumor and adjacent non-tumor tissue in lung cancer. A modified ARM-PCR protocol with three rounds of nested PCR amplified TCRbeta. In TCRdb, the multiplex PCR reads were re-called with MiXCR into one record per CDR3 protein. The data show 89,000 or so distinct CDR3 sequences, around 59% seen once. This sample's RNA came from whole unsorted tissue. Sequencing used lung tumor tissue. These TCRs come from a man in his 70s with non-small cell lung cancer.

V is TRBV11-3 and J is TRBJ2-1; D may match TRBD1 or TRBD2 (6 bases each). Deletions cut 5 bases from V and 6 bases from J, with 14 bases between. The germline V gene has CDR1 SGHNT and CDR2 YENEEA. CDR3 length: 14 amino acids. The CDR3 bases are TGTGCCAGCAGCCGGGTGAGGGGGGTCAATGAGCAGTTCTTC. This translates into CASSRVRGVNEQFF.

This clonotype was recorded at least ten times. Since a much larger clone is just one base distant, this may be a read error. The chain combines TRBV11-2 with TRBJ1-4; D may be TRBD1 (5 bases). The CDR3 is 15 residues long. V lost 3 bases and J lost 7, with 15 bases in between. CDR1 SGHAT and CDR2 FQNNGV come from the germline V gene. DNA of the CDR3: TGTGCCAGCAGCTTGGTCGGACATATTGGTGAAAAACTGTTTTTT. Its translation: CASSLVGHIGEKLFF. Looking up the rest from reference TRBV11-2 and TRBJ1-4 gives the full variable domain: EAGVAQSPRYKIIEKRQSVAFWCNPISGHATLYWYQQILGQGPKLLIQFQNNGVVDDSQLPKDRFSAERLKGVDSTLKIQPAKLEDSAVYLCASSLVGHIGEKLFFGSGTQLSVL.

This clonotype was recorded many times. CDR3 sequence: CASRTEQGSNQPQHF. The DNA of the CDR3 is TGTGCCAGCAGGACTGAACAGGGGAGCAATCAGCCCCAGCATTTT. V gene TRBV6-2 or TRBV6-3 combines with J gene TRBJ1-5; TRBD1 aligns across 7 bases. The CDR3 covers 15 residues. V trimming: 6 bases; J trimming: 1 base; junction bases outside the gene matches: 6. Looked up from germline, CDR1 is MNHEY and CDR2 is SVGEGT.

The CDR3 nucleotides read TGTGCCAGCAGAGCGCTAGCGAGCACAGATACGCAGTATTTT. As protein: CASRALASTDTQYF. This sequence joins TRBV6-2 or TRBV6-3 and TRBJ2-3; possible D gene TRBD2, 6 bases. Germline V lookup: CDR1 MNHEY, CDR2 SVGEGT. The CDR3 runs 14 residues. V was clipped by 6 bases and J by 0 bases, with 10 bases between them.

Concerning this clonotype: The germline gene is not matched at one end of the junction; a read error may be the cause. The V and J genes are TRBV11-2 and TRBJ1-4, with a weak D call TRBD1 (5 bases). Germline V lookup: CDR1 SGHAT, CDR2 FQNNGV. The CDR3 runs to 13 residues. The CDR3 sequence is CAGSLRPGGKLFF. In DNA, the CDR3 is TGCGCCGGCAGCCTCCGCCCGGGGGGAAAACTGTTTTTT.

There are many counts of this clonotype. In nucleotides, the CDR3 is TGCAGCGATGAGGGTGTGACTAGTGTTGGTGAGCAGTTCTTC. Translation: CSDEGVTSVGEQFF. This sequence joins TRBV29-1 and TRBJ2-1, with D maybe TRBD2 (6 bases). The ends were cut back, 7 bases at V and 9 bases at J, with 22 bases in the middle. CDR3 size: 14 residues. Germline CDR1 and CDR2: SQVTM and ANQGSEA.

Comments on this clonotype: One end of the junction is discordant with germline, which a read error may explain. This sequence joins TRBV11-3 and TRBJ2-2, with D unclear. From germline, CDR1 is SGHNT and CDR2 YENEEA. The CDR3 contains 14 residues. In DNA form, the CDR3 reads TGTGTCAGCTGCCCTAATACAGAGACCGGGGAGCTGTTTTTT. The encoded protein is CVSCPNTETGELFF.

V gene TRBV4-1 combines with J gene TRBJ2-1, with TRBD2 matching over 8 bases. Per the germline V gene, CDR1 is MGHRA and CDR2 is YSYEKL. Trimming at V came to 0 bases and at J to 4 bases, leaving 8 bases not matched to a gene. This CDR3 region has 17 residues. The CDR3: CASSQDRVAGWYNEQFF. CDR3 in DNA: TGCGCCAGCAGCCAAGATCGGGTAGCGGGGTGGTACAATGAGCAGTTCTTC.

In the case of this clonotype: Since no conserved phenylalanine or tryptophan closes the CDR3, a read error is the likely cause. The rearrangement joins TRBV5-6 to TRBJ2-7; D might be TRBD2 (7 bases). The CDR3 is 14 residues long. Germline CDR1 SGHDT, CDR2 YYEEEE. The CDR3 here is CARSSRGGAAEQYL. The CDR3 nucleotides are TGTGCCCGCAGCTCGAGGGGGGGCGCGGCCGAGCAGTACTTA.

This clonotype was seen at least ten times. This chain joins TRBV30 and TRBJ2-1; D might be TRBD1 (6 bases). The V end lost 5 bases, the J end lost 6 bases, and 11 bases lay between the germline ends. This CDR3 comprises 12 residues. CDR1 is GTSNPN and CDR2 is SVGIG in the germline V gene (reference sequence). CDR3 coding DNA: TGTGCCTGGGGACAGATCACCAATGAGCAGTTCTTC. Translation gives CAWGQITNEQFF.

By share, this clonotype counts as medium-sized. V usage is TRBV6-6 and J usage is TRBJ2-5; D is undetermined. Germline-derived CDR1 and CDR2 are MNHNY and SVGAGI (reference sequence). The CDR3 has 17 residues. V lost 0 bases, J lost 5 bases, and 19 bases lay in between. The CDR3 protein is CASSYSRFDFFWETQYF. The CDR3 DNA sequence: TGTGCCAGCAGTTACTCGAGGTTTGATTTCTTTTGGGAGACCCAGTACTTC.

Note on this clonotype: At one end, the junction sequence differs from germline, possibly due to a read error. The chain recombines TRBV20-1 with TRBJ2-5; tentatively, D is TRBD2 (6 bases). The CDR3 has 15 amino acids. The germline V gene has CDR1 DFQATT and CDR2 SNEGSKA (reference sequence). This CDR3 is CSARRRGSSDETQYF. As DNA, the CDR3 is TGCAGTGCTAGGAGGAGGGGCTCTTCAGACGAGACTCAGTACTTC.

This clonotype has a count of ten or more. The chain employs TRBV12-3 or TRBV12-4 and TRBJ2-5; D is unresolved. CDR3 size: 11 residues. V was shortened by 6 bases and J by 5 bases, with 7 bases between the two germline ends. CDR3 protein: CASRTRETQYF. CDR3 nucleotides: TGTGCCAGCAGGACCCGGGAGACCCAGTACTTC.

Of note for this clonotype: An end of the junction does not agree with germline; a read error may underlie this. The rearrangement uses TRBV29-1 and TRBJ1-5, with 8 bases lining up with TRBD1. CDR1 is SQVTM, CDR2 ANQGSEA, per germline. The length of the CDR3 is 14 residues. The chain's CDR3 is CSIARGQGNRPQHF. The CDR3 region has the DNA TGCAGCATAGCCAGGGGGCAGGGAAATCGGCCCCAGCATTTT.

For this clonotype: The final CDR3 position lacks the conserved phenylalanine or tryptophan, pointing to a likely read error. DNA for the CDR3: TGTGCCAGCGGCCAAGGCCGGGGGGGGGACACAGATACGCAGTATCTT. It yields the protein CASGQGRGGDTDTQYL. The chain recombines TRBV4-2 with TRBJ2-3; 8 positions agree with TRBD2. Germline lookup yields CDR1 LGHNA and CDR2 YNFKEQ. CDR3 length: 16 amino acids.

This clonotype has a handful of counts. The chain joins TRBV7-3 to TRBJ2-4, with D perhaps being TRBD1 or TRBD2 (6 bases each). The CDR3 has 15 residues. Per the germline V gene, CDR1 is SGHTA and CDR2 is FQGTGA. Trimming removed 2 bases from V and 3 bases from J, with 11 bases in between. Written as DNA, the CDR3 is TGTGCCAGCAGCTTAGGGGGGCCGGGCAAAAACATTCAGTACTTC. This sequence encodes CASSLGGPGKNIQYF.

The rearrangement links TRBV11-2 to TRBJ2-7, with TRBD2 as a possible D gene (5 bases). This CDR3 comprises 14 residues. V lost 7 bases to trimming and J lost 5 bases, with 18 bases between them. Germline CDR1 is SGHAT and CDR2 is FQNNGV. The CDR3 DNA reads as TGTGCCAGCATTCCCCGGAGGCGGACGGACGAGCAGTACTTC. Translated, it gives CASIPRRRTDEQYF.

This clonotype was observed a few times. The chain uses TRBV5-1 and TRBJ2-7; D uncertain. The CDR3 has 12 residues. Germline V gives CDR1 SGHRS, CDR2 YFSETQ. Deletions cut 1 base from V and 7 bases from J, with 9 bases between. CDR3 bases: TGCGCCAGCAGCTTGATTGGTCGGGAGCAGTACTTC. Its translation is CASSLIGREQYF.

This clonotype was found many times. V is TRBV20-1 and J is TRBJ2-2; TRBD2 is a possible D gene (7 bases). The CDR3 totals 15 residues. Germline V gene data show CDR1 as DFQATT and CDR2 as SNEGSKA (reference sequence). V lost 6 bases to trimming and J lost 1 base, with 15 bases between them. CDR3 loop: CSARAGAWNTGELFF. CDR3 nucleotides: TGCAGTGCACGGGCGGGGGCCTGGAACACCGGGGAGCTGTTTTTT.

This clonotype has at least ten counts. In DNA form, the CDR3 reads TGTGCCTGGAGTCGGGGGCGGGGGCAGTTCTTC. This encodes CAWSRGRGQFF. The V call is TRBV30, the J call TRBJ2-1; D may be TRBD1 or TRBD2 (6 bases each). V was pared by 2 bases and J by 12 bases, with 11 bases between. From germline, CDR1 is GTSNPN and CDR2 SVGIG (reference sequence). This CDR3 is built from 11 residues.

This clonotype has ten or more counts. The J gene is TRBJ1-5, the V gene TRBV10-2; TRBD1 is a possible D gene (6 bases). V was clipped by 8 bases and J by 4 bases, with 9 bases between them. The CDR3 consists of 12 residues. Germline CDR1 WSHSY, CDR2 SAAADI. The DNA of the CDR3 is TGCGCCAGCTCAGGGGCAAATCAGCCCCAGCATTTT. Translating gives CASSGANQPQHF.

On this clonotype: Compared with germline, one end of the junction differs, possibly owing to a read error. The V and J genes are TRBV11-2 and TRBJ2-1, with D possibly being TRBD2 (7 bases). This CDR3 has 14 residues. Germline CDR1 and CDR2: SGHAT and FQNNGV. The CDR3 region is CASSLDGGGDEQFF. CDR3 nucleotides: TGTGCCAGCAGCTTAGATGGGGGGGGCGATGAGCAATTCTTC.

About this clonotype: Given a much more abundant clone one base away, this may be a read error. The genes are TRBV5-5 and TRBJ2-3, with 8 bases fitting TRBD2. The germline V gene encodes CDR1 SGHKS and CDR2 YYEKEE (reference sequence). The CDR3 consists of 16 residues. The DNA for the CDR3 is TGTGCCAGCAACTTGGGGATAGCGGGACCCACAGATACGCAGTATTTT. This codes for CASNLGIAGPTDTQYF.

About this clonotype itself: The junction departs from the called germline gene at one end, perhaps through a read error. CDR3 residues: CVSSWDRGTDTQYF. The CDR3 bases are TGTGTCAGCAGTTGGGACAGGGGGACAGATACGCAGTATTTT. The chain employs TRBV28 and TRBJ2-3; 11 bases map to TRBD1. In germline, CDR1 is MDHEN, CDR2 SYDVKM. CDR3 length: 14 residues.

A remark on this clonotype: The junction does not match germline at one end; this may be a read error. The gene calls are TRBV30 and TRBJ2-2; possible D gene TRBD2, 5 bases. In germline, CDR1 is GTSNPN, CDR2 SVGIG (reference sequence). CDR3 length equals 14 residues. The CDR3 region has the DNA TGTGCCTGGAGATGGACTGAGAACACCGGGGAGCCGTTTTTT. Its translation is CAWRWTENTGEPFF.

About this clonotype itself: In this CDR3 the conserved last residue, phenylalanine or tryptophan, is missing, so a read error is likely. The rearrangement uses TRBV11-2 and TRBJ2-7; TRBD1 matches at 7 bases. Looked up from germline, CDR1 is SGHAT and CDR2 is FQNNGV. The CDR3 runs 15 residues. The V and J ends lost 1 base and 9 bases, in that order; junction bases with no gene match: 12. CDR3: CASSLGGQDLFRQYL. The CDR3 nucleotides read TGTGCCAGCAGCTTAGGTGGACAGGATTTGTTCAGGCAGTACTTG.

There are many counts of this clonotype. The J gene is TRBJ2-5, the V gene TRBV7-2; the match to TRBD1 covers 8 bases. The CDR3 loop spans 17 amino acids. Germline assignment: CDR1 SGHTA and CDR2 FQGNSA. With V trimmed by 5 bases and J by 2 bases, 13 bases remained unmatched. CDR3 nucleotides: TGTGCCAGCAGCAAAGGCGGGACAGGAATAATTCAAGAGACCCAGTACTTC. It is translated as CASSKGGTGIIQETQYF.

This clonotype has at least ten counts. This chain uses TRBV12-3 or TRBV12-4 with TRBJ2-2, with D perhaps TRBD1 or TRBD2 (5 bases each). The CDR3 spans 14 residues. V shed 3 bases and J shed 6 bases, with 11 bases lying between them. The CDR3 sequence: CASSLSGPSGELFF. The CDR3 nucleotides are TGTGCCAGCAGTTTGTCGGGGCCTTCCGGGGAGCTGTTTTTT.